The T cell receptor (beta chain) described here comes from a study of blood T cell repertoires in COVID-19. The CDR3 runs to 15 residues. Germline CDR1 LGHNA, CDR2 YNFKEQ. V was shortened by 4 bases and J by 5 bases, with 16 bases between the two germline ends. Authors' methods: Estimated nucleated cell counts came from reference gene primer amplification. Some clones are missing from TCRdb's copy, which holds only in-frame ones; the method was immunoSEQ multiplex PCR. V and J calls and clone size are copied from that table; D and trimming were computed from the DNA. The data show about 40,000 clones, with roughly 80% seen just once and 5% to 6.5% held by the top ten.

Material: peripheral blood. This chain connects TRBV4-2 to TRBJ2-3; maybe TRBD2 (6 bases). The clonotype comes from a man in his forties or fifties with active COVID-19. The CDR3: CASSPGGLEEDTQYF. Here the CDR3 DNA reads TGTGCCAGCAGCCCCGGGGGTCTCGAAGAAGATACGCAGTATTTT.